This TCR beta chain was identified during a study of early stage breast cancer tumors. Overall study: ER+/PR+/HER2- status applied to about 70% of the 16 invasive breast tumors. Whole-study findings and limits: Comparing each tissue with blood distinguished tumor from normal in most of the 16 patients.

A remark on this clone: What it binds is unknown.

The CDR3 extends over 16 amino acids. CDR1 and CDR2 from the germline V gene are LNHNV and YYDKDF (reference sequence). V was pared by 8 bases and J by 8 bases, with 10 bases of the junction left unmatched. Repertoires were generated with immunoSEQ multiplex PCR, while TCRdb's copy carries only in-frame clones and drops some. This sample carries over 40,000 clones, roughly 78% of them seen once, and the ten largest clones take 3% to 4%. The receptor was isolated from a person aged 35-50 years with breast cancer. Sequencing was carried out using blood. The chain carries TRBV15 and TRBJ2-3; 16 nucleotides align to TRBD2. CDR3 DNA: TGTGCCACCGAAACGGGACTAGCGGGAGGGTTGGGTACGCAGTATTTT. Protein product: CATETGLAGGLGTQYF.